The sequence of this T cell receptor (beta chain) was determined in a study of CD8 T cells in Susac syndrome. The germline V gene has CDR1 SGHTA and CDR2 FQGTGA. The CDR3 contains 14 residues. V lost 0 bases, J lost 3 bases, and 6 bases lay in between. With random hexamers, reverse transcription was performed on 0.5 to 1 ug of RNA. Across 54 Vbeta and 13 Jbeta, TCR beta CDR3 was amplified with immunoSEQ multiplex PCR. TCRdb independently ran MiXCR on the immunoSEQ multiplex PCR reads; one entry per CDR3 protein. The sample lists about 120,000 distinct CDR3 sequences, roughly 94% occurring once. This clonotype was recorded only once.

Material: CD4+ T cells from PBMCs. V is TRBV7-3 and J is TRBJ2-1; D remains unclear. The sequence derives from a human donor in good health. CDR3 sequence: CASSLTTGYNEQFF. The DNA for the CDR3 is TGTGCCAGCAGCTTAACAACGGGCTACAATGAGCAGTTCTTC.